One sample yielded the 27 T cell receptor beta chains listed below, sequenced in a study of blood T cells in healthy people across ages. A second about 6 to 11 cycle PCR used barcoded and J-beta primers. MiXCR was run by TCRdb on the 5' RACE reads, yielding one entry per CDR3 protein. This sample has about 1.8 million distinct CDR3 sequences, with around 48% found just once. The sequenced sample consisted of blood. These receptors originate from a woman between 40 and 55 years old in good health.

This rearrangement joins TRBV6-5 to TRBJ2-5; D possibly uses TRBD1 or TRBD2 (5 bases each). CDR1 is MNHEY and CDR2 is SVGAGI in the germline V gene. The CDR3 consists of 14 residues. The V gene lost 6 bases and the J gene lost 7 bases, with 18 bases spanning the gap. The CDR3 nucleotides read TGTGCCAGCAGCCAAGGGACCGGATGGGCGACCCAGTACTTC. Its translation: CASSQGTGWATQYF.

This sequence joins TRBV2 and TRBJ2-3; a weak D match, TRBD2 (5 bases). This CDR3 contains 15 residues. Deletions cut 3 bases from V and 0 bases from J, with 10 bases between. The V gene's germline CDR1 is SNHLY and CDR2 FYNNEI. CDR3 sequence reads: CASSDPTTSTDTQYF. The DNA of the CDR3 is TGTGCCAGCAGTGACCCGACTACTAGCACAGATACGCAGTATTTT.

J is TRBJ2-7 and V is TRBV10-3; no clear D gene. V gave up 1 base and J gave up 7 bases, with 5 bases separating them. The germline V gene has CDR1 ENHRY and CDR2 SYGVKD. The CDR3 sequence is 11 residues long. The CDR3: CAISELTEQYF. In DNA, the CDR3 is TGTGCCATCAGTGAGTTAACTGAGCAGTACTTC.

The chain joins TRBV7-2 to TRBJ2-5; TRBD2 agrees at 9 bases. The germline CDR1 and CDR2 sequences are SGHTA and FQGNSA. Trimming removed 5 bases from V and 4 bases from J; junction bases left unmatched: 5. The CDR3 is made up of 14 amino acids. Written as DNA, the CDR3 is TGTGCCAGCAGCGTCGGACTAGCGAGAGAGACCCAGTACTTC. Translating gives CASSVGLARETQYF.

This clonotype has more than one count but fewer than ten. The J gene is TRBJ1-6, the V gene TRBV7-9, with D possibly TRBD1 on 5 matching bases. The V gene's germline CDR1 is SEHNR and CDR2 FQNEAQ (reference sequence). Between the trimmed V and J ends, which lost 6 bases and 5 bases, there was a span of 14 bases. This CDR3 spans 15 amino acids. The CDR3 region is CASSRAGHDNSPLHF. CDR3 nucleotides: TGTGCCAGCAGTAGAGCCGGACACGATAATTCACCCCTCCACTTT.

The genes are TRBV6-2 or TRBV6-3 and TRBJ2-1; 11 bases agree with TRBD2. The junction had 9 bases not matched to a gene; V was cut back by 7 bases and J by 7 bases. This CDR3 region has 15 residues. Germline CDR1 is MNHEY and CDR2 is SVGEGT. The CDR3 loop is CASTLSGGAGNEQFF. The CDR3 DNA sequence: TGTGCCAGCACTCTTAGCGGGGGGGCCGGGAATGAGCAGTTCTTC.

This chain joins TRBV7-3 and TRBJ2-1, with D unclear. CDR3 length: 14 residues. The V gene lost 0 bases and the J gene lost 6 bases, with 9 bases spanning the gap. CDR1 and CDR2 (germline): SGHTA, FQGTGA. The CDR3 DNA reads TGTGCCAGCAGCTTAACCGCTGGGGTCAATGAGCAGTTCTTC. This codes for CASSLTAGVNEQFF.

A few counts support this clonotype. The rearrangement uses TRBV10-3 and TRBJ2-1; D assignment may be TRBD1 or TRBD2 (6 bases each). Per germline, CDR1 ENHRY and CDR2 SYGVKD. The V gene lost 0 bases and the J gene lost 10 bases, with 19 bases spanning the gap. The CDR3 runs to 16 residues. Here the CDR3 DNA reads TGTGCCATCAGTGAGTCCGGGGGCCGTGGGGGTTACGAGCAGTTCTTC. Its protein product is CAISESGGRGGYEQFF.

The chain employs TRBV6-2 or TRBV6-3 and TRBJ2-6; D possibly corresponds to TRBD1 (6 bases). This CDR3 is built from 16 residues. Germline V CDR1 and CDR2: MNHEY, SVGEGT. V was cut by 4 bases and J by 5 bases, with 15 bases left in between. The CDR3 coding sequence is TGTGCCAGCAGTTCCCCGACAGGCCGGAGGGCCAACGTCCTGACTTTC. This codes for CASSSPTGRRANVLTF.

This clonotype has only a few counts. This chain connects TRBV24-1 to TRBJ2-7; 8 positions agree with TRBD1. CDR1 is KGHDR and CDR2 is SFDVKD in the germline V gene. CDR3 length: 14 amino acids. V lost 3 bases and J lost 4; bases outside the gene matches: 4. CDR3 region: CATSDPGQGYEQYF. The DNA for the CDR3 is TGTGCCACCAGTGATCCTGGACAGGGTTACGAGCAGTACTTC.

For the CDR3, the DNA is TGTGCCAGCAGTTTATCGGGGGACAGTGTGCTTGGCTACACCTTC. This sequence encodes CASSLSGDSVLGYTF. The J gene is TRBJ1-2, the V gene TRBV27; the match to TRBD1 covers 7 bases. With 0 bases clipped from V and 7 bases from J, the junction kept 8 bases outside the gene matches. The germline gives CDR1 MNHEY, CDR2 SMNVEV (reference sequence). The CDR3 contains 15 residues.

This chain uses TRBV20-1 with TRBJ2-1; TRBD1 might be the D (5 bases). Germline V lookup: CDR1 DFQATT, CDR2 SNEGSKA (reference sequence). The CDR3 consists of 14 residues. Trimming shortened V by 6 bases and J by 4 bases, and 16 bases separated the two germline ends. The CDR3 loop is CSATFRVGYNEQFF. For the CDR3, the DNA is TGCAGTGCAACTTTCAGGGTGGGGTACAATGAGCAGTTCTTC.

Worth noting for this clonotype: The junction departs from germline at one end; a sequencing error may be responsible. This sequence joins TRBV28 and TRBJ2-1; D may be TRBD1 or TRBD2 (6 bases each). CDR1 is MDHEN and CDR2 is SYDVKM in the germline V gene. The CDR3 runs 13 residues. In DNA form, the CDR3 reads TGTGCCAGCAGCGCCGACAGGAGGGATGAGCTGTTCTTC. Encoded protein: CASSADRRDELFF.

This clonotype was found a few times. V and J are TRBV7-2 and TRBJ2-3; D may be TRBD1 (5 bases). The CDR3 has 18 residues. Trimming left V 1 base short and J 2 bases short, with 19 bases between. Germline values: CDR1 SGHTA, CDR2 FQGNSA. The chain's CDR3 is CASSLDGRKRGHTDTQYF. CDR3 coding DNA: TGTGCCAGCAGCTTAGACGGTCGTAAAAGGGGTCACACAGATACGCAGTATTTT.

This clonotype was seen a few times. The V call is TRBV5-1, the J call TRBJ2-1; 8 bases are shared with TRBD1. The CDR3 covers 15 residues. Germline CDR1 and CDR2: SGHRS and YFSETQ. V dropped 6 bases and J dropped 9; count of bases not matched to a gene: 14. In DNA form, the CDR3 reads TGCGCCAGCACCACCCAGGGGGCCCTACTCGGTGAGCAGTTCTTC. This translates into CASTTQGALLGEQFF.

This clonotype was seen a handful of times. This sequence joins TRBV7-9 and TRBJ2-3; the D gene is possibly TRBD1 (5 bases). The CDR3 covers 15 residues. Germline V gene data show CDR1 as SEHNR and CDR2 as FQNEAQ (reference sequence). Deletions cut 1 base from V and 2 bases from J, with 10 bases between. The CDR3 nucleotides are TGTGCCAGCAGCTTAGAGGGGAAGGACACAGATACGCAGTATTTT. Amino acid sequence: CASSLEGKDTDTQYF.

The genes are TRBV10-3 and TRBJ1-4; 8 positions agree with TRBD1. Germline CDR1 is ENHRY and CDR2 is SYGVKD. With V trimmed by 6 bases and J by 5 bases, 2 bases remained unmatched. The CDR3 has 13 residues. The CDR3 nucleotides are TGTGCCATCAGGGGACAGGCGAATGAAAAACTGTTTTTT. Protein sequence: CAIRGQANEKLFF.

The sample holds a few counts of this clonotype. The chain recombines TRBV29-1 with TRBJ2-1, with a tentative D call TRBD2 (6 bases). The J call may be mistaken, given a closer DNA end match to TRBJ2-7. CDR1 is SQVTM and CDR2 is ANQGSEA in the germline V gene. There are 16 residues in the CDR3. CDR3 sequence (DNA): TGCAGCGTTGAAGGGGAGGCAGCAACAACCTACAATGAGCAGTACTTC. It is translated as CSVEGEAATTYNEQYF.

V and J are TRBV28 and TRBJ1-2; 7 bases are a match to TRBD1. CDR1 MDHEN and CDR2 SYDVKM come from the germline V gene. V shed 5 bases and J 5 bases; nucleotides not matched to a gene: 11. CDR3 length: 15 residues. This CDR3 reads CASSGLRDRPYGYTF. In DNA form, the CDR3 reads TGTGCCAGCAGTGGCCTAAGGGACAGACCATATGGCTACACCTTC.

The genes are TRBV2 and TRBJ2-5, with D unclear. V shed 5 bases and J shed 10 bases, with 17 bases lying between them. Germline V gives CDR1 SNHLY, CDR2 FYNNEI. This CDR3 has 13 residues. The CDR3 is CASSLGPMKDQYF. The CDR3 DNA follows: TGTGCCAGCAGTCTGGGCCCTATGAAAGACCAGTACTTC.

This clonotype has only a few counts. The chain is built from TRBV12-5 and TRBJ2-1; TRBD1 aligns across 8 bases. Germline V gene data show CDR1 as LGHNT and CDR2 as FRNRAP. This CDR3 has 14 amino acids. J gave up 5 bases and V 5 bases, and 5 bases lay outside the gene matches. CDR3 amino acids: CASGPGDRHNEQFF. The CDR3 coding sequence is TGTGCTAGTGGTCCGGGGGACAGGCACAATGAGCAGTTCTTC.

This clonotype was found once. The chain has TRBV24-1 and TRBJ1-5; TRBD1 is a possible D gene (6 bases). The V end lost 6 bases, the J end lost 5 bases, and 10 bases lay between the germline ends. CDR1 KGHDR and CDR2 SFDVKD come from the germline V gene. The CDR3 is made up of 13 amino acids. The CDR3 DNA reads as TGTGCCACCAGTTGGGGGCGGGATCAGCCCCAGCATTTT. It codes for CATSWGRDQPQHF.

V gene TRBV6-5 combines with J gene TRBJ2-1, with 10 bases identical to TRBD1. Trimming cost V 6 bases and J 7 bases; bases outside gene matches: 9. The germline V gene encodes CDR1 MNHEY and CDR2 SVGAGI. The CDR3 covers 15 residues. CDR3 protein: CASRTVGTGENEQFF. In DNA form, the CDR3 reads TGTGCCAGCAGGACAGTAGGGACAGGGGAGAATGAGCAGTTCTTC.

The rearrangement uses TRBV5-1 and TRBJ2-5; 7 nucleotides agree with TRBD1. CDR1 and CDR2 (germline): SGHRS, YFSETQ. The CDR3 is 16 residues long. The trim removed 8 bases at V and 3 bases at J, leaving 16 bases unmatched. CDR3 amino acids: CASTASGPGTEETQYF. In DNA, the CDR3 is TGCGCCAGTACGGCGAGTGGACCCGGGACAGAAGAGACCCAGTACTTC. Combining the CDR3 with reference TRBV5-1 and TRBJ2-5 gives the whole variable domain KAGVTQTPRYLIKTRGQQVTLSCSPISGHRSVSWYQQTPGQGLQFLFEYFSETQRNKGNFPGRFSGRQFSNSRSEMNVSTLELGDSALYLCASTASGPGTEETQYFGPGTRLLVL.

The chain carries TRBV5-6 and TRBJ2-7; D is undetermined. V dropped 3 bases and J dropped 0 bases, with 10 bases sitting between them. Per the germline V gene, CDR1 is SGHDT and CDR2 is YYEEEE. The length of the CDR3 is 14 residues. The CDR3 region is CASSYPSSSYEQYF. In DNA form, the CDR3 reads TGTGCCAGCAGCTATCCCTCCTCCTCCTACGAGCAGTACTTC.

The table lists this clonotype with a few counts. This sequence joins TRBV24-1 and TRBJ2-5; perhaps TRBD1 as D (5 bases). Trimming stripped 4 bases from V and 5 bases from J, with 13 bases between. Per the germline V gene, CDR1 is KGHDR and CDR2 is SFDVKD. This CDR3 has 14 residues. CDR3: CATSEARGRETQYF. In nucleotides, the CDR3 is TGTGCCACCAGTGAAGCTAGGGGAAGGGAGACCCAGTACTTC.

The chain is built from TRBV20-1 and TRBJ1-4; no definite D call. CDR1 and CDR2 (germline): DFQATT, SNEGSKA (reference sequence). Trimming removed 5 bases at V and 8 bases at J, with 15 bases between. This CDR3 has 13 residues. In nucleotides, the CDR3 is TGCAGTGCTCTGGGCAGCCTCGGGGAAAAACTGTTTTTT. Its protein is CSALGSLGEKLFF.